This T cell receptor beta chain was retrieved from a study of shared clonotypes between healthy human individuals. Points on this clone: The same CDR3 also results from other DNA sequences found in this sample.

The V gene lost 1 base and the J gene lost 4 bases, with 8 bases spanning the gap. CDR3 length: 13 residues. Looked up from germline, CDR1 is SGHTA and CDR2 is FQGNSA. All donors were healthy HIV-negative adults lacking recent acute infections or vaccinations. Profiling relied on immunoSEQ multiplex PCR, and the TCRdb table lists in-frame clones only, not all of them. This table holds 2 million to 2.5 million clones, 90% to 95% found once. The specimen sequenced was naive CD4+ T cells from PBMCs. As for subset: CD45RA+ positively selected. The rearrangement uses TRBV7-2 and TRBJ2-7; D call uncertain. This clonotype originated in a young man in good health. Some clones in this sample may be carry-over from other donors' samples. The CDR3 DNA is TGTGCCAGCAGCTTAGATCCGGGTTACGAGCAGTACTTC. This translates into CASSLDPGYEQYF.